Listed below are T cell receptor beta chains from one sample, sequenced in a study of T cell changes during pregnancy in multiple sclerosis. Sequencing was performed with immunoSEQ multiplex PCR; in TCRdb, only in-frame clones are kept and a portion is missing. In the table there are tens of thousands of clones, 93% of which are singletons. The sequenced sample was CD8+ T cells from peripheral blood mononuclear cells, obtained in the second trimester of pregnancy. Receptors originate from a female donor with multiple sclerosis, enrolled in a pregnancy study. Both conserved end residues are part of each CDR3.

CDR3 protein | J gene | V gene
CASSQTWGPIVEKLFF | TRBJ1-4 | TRBV11-2
CASTVTSSAYEQYF | TRBJ2-7 | TRBV7-2
CTSSFVLAGGNEQFF | TRBJ2-1 | TRBV5-6
CASRTGSTEAFF | TRBJ1-1 | TRBV19
CASSDRAYGYTF | TRBJ1-2 | TRBV9
CASSSGGLETQYF | TRBJ2-5 | TRBV28
CASSERPTSYEQYF | TRBJ2-7 | TRBV2
CASSPRADSGETQYF | TRBJ2-5 | TRBV7-7
CASSWASASSTDTQYF | TRBJ2-3 | TRBV27
CASSLPSTSHEQFF | TRBJ2-1 | TRBV11-2
CASSLGQYYEQYF | TRBJ2-7 | TRBV28
CASATGAGELFF | TRBJ2-2 | TRBV13
CASKVDFGSSYNEQFF | TRBJ2-1 | TRBV2
CASRGTGEETQYF | TRBJ2-5 | TRBV27
CASSYGRARSSGANVLTF | TRBJ2-6 | TRBV4-3
CASSLAGGLAGGPPTDTQYF | TRBJ2-3 | TRBV7-6
CSVAGLAGNEQFF | TRBJ2-1 | TRBV29-1
CAWTQGLAKGETQYF | TRBJ2-5 | TRBV30
CASRDPGQGPPGELFF | TRBJ2-2 | TRBV28
CASSPGVGGRTYEQYF | TRBJ2-7 | TRBV7-2
CASSLAGGTDTQYF | TRBJ2-3 | TRBV9
CASSPESDRTSYEQYF | TRBJ2-7 | TRBV27
CASSSGGSSTGELFF | TRBJ2-2 | TRBV5-1
CATSRGDGQVHRVSGANVLTF | TRBJ2-6 | TRBV15
CASSLGLSAYNEQFF | TRBJ2-1 | TRBV27
CASSRGGLTGELFF | TRBJ2-2 | TRBV4-3
CASSFGASGYEQYF | TRBJ2-7 | TRBV5-5
CSVSGRGSNGGRQFF | TRBJ2-1 | TRBV29-1
CASTGERAKNIQYF | TRBJ2-4 | TRBV2
CALGQASTDTQYF | TRBJ2-3 | TRBV7-3
CASSLGGLGTEAFF | TRBJ1-1 | TRBV13
CASSLAQGLLRDGELFF | TRBJ2-2 | TRBV5-6
CASSARSQGMMNTEAFF | TRBJ1-1 | TRBV27
CAWNLAGGDEQYF | TRBJ2-7 | TRBV30
CASRGTGSTDTQYF | TRBJ2-3 | TRBV28
CASSEGPGEYGNTIYF | TRBJ1-3 | TRBV6-1
CASSPDRNTIYF | TRBJ1-3 | TRBV18
CASSLQVRNEQFF | TRBJ2-1 | TRBV27
CASSTLGQGNGYTF | TRBJ1-2 | TRBV19
CASSLIGGPYEQYF | TRBJ2-7 | TRBV5-6
CASSHTGTAGELFF | TRBJ1-4 | TRBV9
CASSFGQGSSSYNEQFF | TRBJ2-1 | TRBV5-1
CASSLDRRGETQYF | TRBJ2-5 | TRBV27
CASSPIGTGGSEQYF | TRBJ2-7 | TRBV19
CASSPRAPGRDSSYEQYF | TRBJ2-7 | TRBV4-2
CASSVSGGTFYDTGELFF | TRBJ2-2 | TRBV9
CASSEVSSGIYNEQFF | TRBJ2-1 | TRBV6-1